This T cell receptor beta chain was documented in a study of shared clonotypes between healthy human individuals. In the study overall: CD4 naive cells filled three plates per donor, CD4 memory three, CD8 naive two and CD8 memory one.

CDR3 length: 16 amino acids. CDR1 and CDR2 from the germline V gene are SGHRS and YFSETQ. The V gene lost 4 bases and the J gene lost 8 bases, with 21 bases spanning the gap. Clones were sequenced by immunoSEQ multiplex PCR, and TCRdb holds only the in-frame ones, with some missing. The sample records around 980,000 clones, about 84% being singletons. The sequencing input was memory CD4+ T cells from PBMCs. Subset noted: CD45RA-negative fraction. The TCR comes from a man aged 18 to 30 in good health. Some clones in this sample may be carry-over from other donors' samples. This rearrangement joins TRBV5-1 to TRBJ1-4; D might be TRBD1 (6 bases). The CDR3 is CASSDRTTGSEEKLFF. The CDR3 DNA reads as TGCGCCAGCAGCGACCGAACGACAGGATCAGAGGAAAAACTGTTTTTT.